This T cell receptor beta chain was identified during a study of metastatic and nonmetastatic thyroid tumors. TCRdb reprocessed the PCR reads via MiXCR. In the table there are around 38,000 clones, 25% to 30% of which are singletons. In this sample, this clone turned up many times. Every patient was untreated before thyroid surgery. This TCR was sampled from a female donor with papillary thyroid cancer or a benign thyroid nodule (not recorded which). Some clones in this sample may be carry-over from other donors' samples. The sequencing input was blood.

DNA of the CDR3: TGTGCCAGCAGCACCGAAGAAGGACTAGCGGGGACCTACAATGAGCAGTTCTTC. Translating it yields CASSTEEGLAGTYNEQFF. The genes are TRBV5-4 and TRBJ2-1, with 12 bases matching TRBD2. This CDR3 is built from 18 residues. With 4 bases clipped from V and 2 bases from J, the junction kept 10 bases outside the gene matches. Germline values: CDR1 SGHNT, CDR2 YYREEE (reference sequence).